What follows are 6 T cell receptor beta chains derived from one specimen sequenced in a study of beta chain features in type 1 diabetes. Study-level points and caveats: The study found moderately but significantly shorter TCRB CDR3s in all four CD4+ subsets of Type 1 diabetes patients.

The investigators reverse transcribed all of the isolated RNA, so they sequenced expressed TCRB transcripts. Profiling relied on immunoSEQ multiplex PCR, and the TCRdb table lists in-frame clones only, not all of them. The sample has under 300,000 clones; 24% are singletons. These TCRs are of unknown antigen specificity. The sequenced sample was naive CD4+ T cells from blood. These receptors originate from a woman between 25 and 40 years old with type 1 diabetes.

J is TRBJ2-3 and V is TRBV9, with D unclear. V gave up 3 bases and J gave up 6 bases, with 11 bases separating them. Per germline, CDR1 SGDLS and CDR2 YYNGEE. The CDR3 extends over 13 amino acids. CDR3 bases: TGTGCCAGCAGCGCAGTTGGCTCGGATACGCAGTATTTT. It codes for CASSAVGSDTQYF.

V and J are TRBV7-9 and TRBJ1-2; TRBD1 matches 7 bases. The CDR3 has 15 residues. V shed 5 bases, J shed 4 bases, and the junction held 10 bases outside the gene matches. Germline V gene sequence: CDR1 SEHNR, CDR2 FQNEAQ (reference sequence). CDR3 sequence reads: CASSAGTDVFYGYTF. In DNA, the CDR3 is TGTGCCAGCAGCGCCGGGACAGATGTTTTCTATGGCTACACCTTC. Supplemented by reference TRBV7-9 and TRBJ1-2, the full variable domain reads DTGVSQNPRHKITKRGQNVTFRCDPISEHNRLYWYRQTLGQGPEFLTYFQNEAQLEKSRLLSDRFSAERPKGSFSTLEIQRTEQGDSAMYLCASSAGTDVFYGYTFGSGTRLTVV.

The CDR3 coding sequence is TGTGCCTGGAGGCCACGTGACAGCTACTACGAGCAGTACTTC. This translates into CAWRPRDSYYEQYF. The V and J genes are TRBV30 and TRBJ2-7; D is perhaps TRBD1 (5 bases). The CDR3 is 14 residues long. Germline CDR1 reads GTSNPN; CDR2 reads SVGIG (reference sequence). V lost 3 bases and J lost 3, with 15 bases in between. Combining the CDR3 with reference TRBV30 and TRBJ2-7 gives the whole variable domain SQTIHQWPATLVQPVGSPLSLECTVEGTSNPNLYWYRQAAGRGLQLLFYSVGIGQISSEVPQNLSASRPQDRQFILSSKKLLLSDSGFYLCAWRPRDSYYEQYFGPGTRLTVT.

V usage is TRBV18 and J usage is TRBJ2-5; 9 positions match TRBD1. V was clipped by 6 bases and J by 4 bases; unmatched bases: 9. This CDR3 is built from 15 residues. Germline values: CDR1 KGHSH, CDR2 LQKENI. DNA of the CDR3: TGTGCCAGCTCCCCGGACAGGGGATGGGGAGAGACCCAGTACTTC. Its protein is CASSPDRGWGETQYF. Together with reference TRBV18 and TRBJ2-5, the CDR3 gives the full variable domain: NAGVMQNPRHLVRRRGQEARLRCSPMKGHSHVYWYRQLPEEGLKFMVYLQKENIIDESGMPKERFSAEFPKEGPSILRIQQVVRGDSAAYFCASSPDRGWGETQYFGPGTRLLVL.

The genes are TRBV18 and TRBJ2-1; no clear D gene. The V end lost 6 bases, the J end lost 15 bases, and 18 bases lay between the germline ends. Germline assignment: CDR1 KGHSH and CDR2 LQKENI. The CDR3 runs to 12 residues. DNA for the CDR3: TGTGCCAGCTCTGCCGGGTCAACCGGTGGGTTCTTC. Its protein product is CASSAGSTGGFF. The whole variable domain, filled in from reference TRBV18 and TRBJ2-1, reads NAGVMQNPRHLVRRRGQEARLRCSPMKGHSHVYWYRQLPEEGLKFMVYLQKENIIDESGMPKERFSAEFPKEGPSILRIQQVVRGDSAAYFCASSAGSTGGFFGPGTRLTVL.

DNA of the CDR3: TGCAGCGTCCAGGTAGCGGGAGGGCCAACAGAGACCCAGTACTTC. Its translation: CSVQVAGGPTETQYF. This chain connects TRBV29-1 to TRBJ2-5; 11 positions match TRBD2. V gave up 6 bases and J gave up 4 bases; unmatched junction bases: 10. CDR1 and CDR2 (germline): SQVTM, ANQGSEA. The CDR3 is 15 amino acids.